Each of the 27 T cell receptor beta chains below was sequenced from the same sample in a study of cytomegalovirus exposure and HLA in healthy donors. The PCR employed 60 Vbeta primers together with 13 Jbeta primers. Only in-frame clones appear in the TCRdb table, and some are missing; sequencing was by immunoSEQ multiplex PCR. The sample lists about 95,000 clones, around three quarters occurring once. The sequencing input was PBMCs. All receptors come from a woman between 45 and 60 years old in good health and CMV-seropositive.

The rearrangement uses TRBV19 and TRBJ2-1; tentative D call: TRBD2 (7 bases). CDR1 and CDR2 (germline): LNHDA, SQIVND (reference sequence). This CDR3 is built from 14 residues. Trimming removed 5 bases at V and 12 bases at J, with 20 bases between. The CDR3 protein is CASSPGRGAFGQFF. The CDR3 DNA reads TGTGCCAGTAGTCCGGGACGGGGGGCGTTCGGGCAGTTCTTC.

The V gene is TRBV7-3, the J gene TRBJ2-1, with 11 bases identical to TRBD2. The V gene's germline CDR1 is SGHTA and CDR2 FQGTGA. V shed 5 bases and J 9 bases; nucleotides not matched to a gene: 12. The CDR3 consists of 16 residues. DNA for the CDR3: TGTGCCAGCAGCCCTCGGGGGGGGACTAGCGGAACTGAGCAGTTCTTC. This translates into CASSPRGGTSGTEQFF. Full variable domain (rest looked up from reference TRBV7-3 and TRBJ2-1): GAGVSQTPSNKVTEKGKYVELRCDPISGHTALYWYRQSLGQGPEFLIYFQGTGAADDSGLPNDRFFAVRPEGSVSTLKIQRTERGDSAVYLCASSPRGGTSGTEQFFGPGTRLTVL.

The J gene is TRBJ2-1, the V gene TRBV19; D is possibly TRBD2 (5 bases). Germline assignment: CDR1 LNHDA and CDR2 SQIVND (reference sequence). Deletions cut 5 bases from V and 3 bases from J, with 14 bases between. CDR3 size: 15 residues. The CDR3, as DNA: TGTGCCAGTAGTCGGTATGAGGGAAGCTACAATGAGCAGTTCTTC. It is translated as CASSRYEGSYNEQFF.

The chain combines TRBV9 with TRBJ2-7; D is perhaps TRBD2 (5 bases). Trimming shortened V by 0 bases and J by 7 bases, and 14 bases separated the two germline ends. The CDR3 sequence is 14 residues long. The germline CDR1 and CDR2 sequences are SGDLS and YYNGEE. CDR3 in amino acids: CASSVGLGVREQYF. DNA of the CDR3: TGTGCCAGCAGCGTAGGGCTGGGAGTAAGAGAGCAGTACTTC.

The rearrangement links TRBV12-2 to TRBJ2-2; TRBD1 is the table's D call, not checked against the DNA. TRBV12-2 is given as a pseudogene. The CDR3 runs 19 residues. As DNA, the CDR3 is TGTGCAAGTCCCCATCTGGGGCGGATAAATTGGTGGTGGACCGGGGAGCTGTTTTTT. Its translation: CASPHLGRINWWWTGELFF.

The chain links TRBV19 to TRBJ1-3; D may be TRBD1 (6 bases). Trimming pared 7 bases from V and 3 bases from J, leaving 16 bases between. Germline V CDR1 and CDR2: LNHDA, SQIVND (reference sequence). The CDR3 runs to 15 residues. CDR3 region: CASTLQGSNGNTIYF. Here the CDR3 DNA reads TGTGCCAGTACTCTACAGGGTTCCAATGGAAACACCATATATTTT.

The V gene is TRBV18, the J gene TRBJ2-1, with a tentative D call TRBD1 (6 bases). CDR3 length equals 15 residues. Trimming cost V 3 bases and J 5 bases, with 14 bases left between them. CDR1 KGHSH and CDR2 LQKENI come from the germline V gene. For the CDR3, the DNA is TGTGCCAGCTCACCCCGACAGGATTTCAACAATGAGCAGTTCTTC. It yields the protein CASSPRQDFNNEQFF.

This clone turned up a few times. This chain links TRBV18 with TRBJ1-4; TRBD1 might be the D (6 bases). In germline, CDR1 is KGHSH, CDR2 LQKENI. The CDR3 runs to 14 residues. Deletions cut 6 bases from V and 1 base from J, with 9 bases between. CDR3 loop: CASSPRGTNEKLFF. In DNA, the CDR3 is TGTGCCAGCTCGCCCAGGGGAACTAATGAAAAACTGTTTTTT.

The chain has TRBV6-6 and TRBJ2-7; 9 bases align to TRBD1. The germline gives CDR1 MNHNY, CDR2 SVGAGI (reference sequence). CDR3 length: 14 residues. V shed 6 bases, J shed 7 bases, and the junction held 10 bases outside the gene matches. CDR3 coding DNA: TGTGCCAGCAGGCGACAGGGGGAGTGGGGAGAGCAGTACTTC. Amino acids: CASRRQGEWGEQYF.

V gene TRBV5-1 combines with J gene TRBJ2-7; 13 bases are shared with TRBD2. V was clipped by 5 bases and J by 3 bases; unmatched bases: 8. The CDR3 has 16 amino acids. Germline CDR1 reads SGHRS; CDR2 reads YFSETQ. The CDR3 DNA sequence: TGCGCCAGCAGACCTACTAGCGGGAGGGCTCTCTACGAGCAGTACTTC. The encoded protein is CASRPTSGRALYEQYF.

J is TRBJ2-3 and V is TRBV11-3, with D possibly TRBD1 on 5 matching bases. This CDR3 region has 12 residues. The ends were cut back, 5 bases at V and 10 bases at J, with 13 bases in the middle. The germline V gene encodes CDR1 SGHNT and CDR2 YENEEA. In DNA, the CDR3 is TGTGCCAGCAGCCCCCTCGCAGGGCCGCAGTATTTT. This codes for CASSPLAGPQYF. Supplemented by reference TRBV11-3 and TRBJ2-3, the full variable domain reads EAGVVQSPRYKIIEKKQPVAFWCNPISGHNTLYWYLQNLGQGPELLIRYENEEAVDDSQLPKDRFSAERLKGVDSTLKIQPAELGDSAVYLCASSPLAGPQYFGPGTRLTVL.

This clone was seen only once. The V call is TRBV25-1, the J call TRBJ2-1, with TRBD1 as a possible D gene (5 bases). Germline-derived CDR1 and CDR2 are MGHDK and SYGVNS. V shed 7 bases and J shed 8 bases, with 12 bases lying between them. This CDR3 region has 12 residues. The DNA for the CDR3 is TGTGCCAGCAAAGGGGTGTGGGATGAGCAGTTCTTC. It translates to CASKGVWDEQFF.

On this clone itself: This CDR3 is also generated by other DNA sequences in the sample. The chain carries TRBV5-1 and TRBJ1-5; 7 bases map to TRBD1. The CDR3 covers 13 residues. Per germline, CDR1 SGHRS and CDR2 YFSETQ. After removal of 7 bases from V and 5 bases from J, the junction contained 6 bases not matched to a gene. The CDR3 region has the DNA TGCGCCAGCTCCCGGGACAGAGATCAGCCCCAGCATTTT. Its translation: CASSRDRDQPQHF.

About this clone itself: A read error may produce the germline difference seen at one junction end. The same CDR3 can be traced to other DNA sequences in this sample. The CDR3 nucleotides read TGTGCATGGAGTGTAGCGGGAGGCCCCTACGAGCAGTACTTC. It translates to CAWSVAGGPYEQYF. The chain is built from TRBV30 and TRBJ2-7; 10 bases match TRBD2. Germline CDR1 and CDR2: GTSNPN and SVGIG (reference sequence). The CDR3 spans 14 residues. Full variable domain (missing parts from reference TRBV30 and TRBJ2-7): SQTIHQWPATLVQPVGSPLSLECTVEGTSNPNLYWYRQAAGRGLQLLFYSVGIGQISSEVPQNLSASRPQDRQFILSSKKLLLSDSGFYLCAWSVAGGPYEQYFGPGTRLTVT.

The rearrangement links TRBV15 to TRBJ2-3, with D possibly TRBD1 on 7 matching bases. Germline-derived CDR1 and CDR2 are LNHNV and YYDKDF (reference sequence). The CDR3 extends over 17 amino acids. V lost 2 bases and J lost 3, with 18 bases in between. CDR3 amino acids: CATSRYPQGTVTDTQYF. The CDR3 nucleotides read TGTGCCACCAGCAGATACCCACAGGGGACTGTGACAGATACGCAGTATTTT.

The chain recombines TRBV14 with TRBJ2-5; possible D gene TRBD2, 6 bases. V was clipped by 4 bases and J by 2 bases, with 20 bases between them. The CDR3 runs 17 residues. Germline V gene sequence: CDR1 SGHDN, CDR2 FVKESK. CDR3 DNA sequence: TGTGCCAGCAGCCTTCCCTGGAGAAGGGGACTTCAAGAGACCCAGTACTTC. Translation gives CASSLPWRRGLQETQYF. The whole variable domain, filled in from reference TRBV14 and TRBJ2-5, reads EAGVTQFPSHSVIEKGQTVTLRCDPISGHDNLYWYRRVMGKEIKFLLHFVKESKQDESGMPNNRFLAERTGGTYSTLKVQPAELEDSGVYFCASSLPWRRGLQETQYFGPGTRLLVL.

The gene calls are TRBV19 and TRBJ1-1; D gene uncertain. Germline V gene lookup returns CDR1 LNHDA and CDR2 SQIVND (reference sequence). The V gene lost 4 bases and the J gene lost 1 base, with 13 bases spanning the gap. The CDR3 is made up of 15 amino acids. The CDR3 loop is CASSTPGRENTEAFF. DNA of the CDR3: TGTGCCAGTAGTACACCTGGGAGGGAGAACACTGAAGCTTTCTTT.

This clone was recorded only once. The chain couples TRBV28 to TRBJ1-5; TRBD1 is a possible D gene (6 bases). CDR3 length equals 18 residues. In germline, CDR1 is MDHEN, CDR2 SYDVKM. V was shortened by 2 bases and J by 7 bases, with 24 bases between the two germline ends. CDR3 coding DNA: TGTGCCAGCAGTTTAACGTTCGCTTCGGGGGGCGCTAGGCAGCCCCAGCATTTT. This codes for CASSLTFASGGARQPQHF.

The chain recombines TRBV5-6 with TRBJ2-1; D call uncertain. Trimming took 4 bases from V and 7 from J, leaving 9 bases between them. The CDR3 has 12 residues. Germline CDR1 reads SGHDT; CDR2 reads YYEEEE. The CDR3 is CASSINLNEQFF. The CDR3 DNA follows: TGTGCCAGCAGCATCAATTTGAATGAGCAGTTCTTC. Supplemented by reference TRBV5-6 and TRBJ2-1, the full variable domain reads DAGVTQSPTHLIKTRGQQVTLRCSPKSGHDTVSWYQQALGQGPQFIFQYYEEEERQRGNFPDRFSGHQFPNYSSELNVNALLLGDSALYLCASSINLNEQFFGPGTRLTVL.

Written as DNA, the CDR3 is TGTGCCTCCGGTAGCGGGAGGACCGACAATGAGCAGTTCTTC. This sequence encodes CASGSGRTDNEQFF. This chain links TRBV10-3 with TRBJ2-1; the match to TRBD2 covers 10 bases. The V segment lost 11 bases and the J segment 5 bases; nucleotides outside the gene matches: 9. Per germline, CDR1 ENHRY and CDR2 SYGVKD. This CDR3 region has 14 residues.

This rearrangement joins TRBV28 to TRBJ2-2, with a possible D match to TRBD1 (7 bases). Germline lookup yields CDR1 MDHEN and CDR2 SYDVKM. V dropped 3 bases and J dropped 3 bases, with 11 bases sitting between them. The CDR3 contains 15 residues. The CDR3 here is CASSFRGRYTGELFF. The CDR3 DNA reads as TGTGCCAGCAGTTTCAGGGGGAGGTACACCGGGGAGCTGTTTTTT.

The rearrangement uses TRBV10-1 and TRBJ2-1, with 7 bases that match TRBD1. CDR3 size: 15 residues. The V and J ends lost 7 bases and 0 bases, in that order; junction bases with no gene match: 6. CDR1 is WNHNN and CDR2 is SYGVQD in the germline V gene (reference sequence). DNA for the CDR3: TGCGCCAGCACCGGAGAGGGGGCCTCCTACAATGAGCAGTTCTTC. Its protein product is CASTGEGASYNEQFF.

This clone came up a few times. The CDR3 reads CASSRQGKYGYTF. In nucleotides, the CDR3 is TGTGCCAGCAGTAGACAGGGGAAGTATGGCTACACCTTC. The chain joins TRBV6-4 to TRBJ1-2; 8 nucleotides agree with TRBD1. V gave up 5 bases and J gave up 5 bases; unmatched junction bases: 4. CDR3 length: 13 amino acids. Germline CDR1 reads MRHNA; CDR2 reads SNTAGT.

The chain links TRBV28 to TRBJ1-5, with D perhaps matching TRBD1 (5 bases). V was cut by 7 bases and J by 5 bases, with 24 bases left in between. Germline CDR1 and CDR2: MDHEN and SYDVKM. The CDR3 contains 17 residues. The CDR3 spells CASTPGGANSIDQPQHF. The CDR3 DNA sequence: TGTGCCAGCACCCCCGGGGGAGCTAACAGCATCGATCAGCCCCAGCATTTT.

Comment on this clone: This CDR3 is also generated by other DNA sequences in the sample. The chain employs TRBV28 and TRBJ1-2; weak D call: TRBD1 (6 bases). The CDR3 is made up of 15 amino acids. Germline values: CDR1 MDHEN, CDR2 SYDVKM. V lost 6 bases and J lost 6, with 20 bases in between. DNA of the CDR3: TGTGCCAGCAGAAGCCCACAGGGAGATGCGAATGGCTACACCTTC. Encoded protein: CASRSPQGDANGYTF.

This clone was observed a few times. V usage is TRBV19 and J usage is TRBJ2-1; TRBD2 agrees at 9 bases. Germline V gives CDR1 LNHDA, CDR2 SQIVND (reference sequence). V shed 7 bases, J shed 3 bases, and the junction held 7 bases outside the gene matches. This CDR3 contains 15 residues. Here the CDR3 reads CASKETSGNYNEQFF. The CDR3 DNA reads as TGTGCCAGTAAAGAGACTAGCGGCAACTACAATGAGCAGTTCTTC.

This clone was detected only once. The chain links TRBV19 to TRBJ1-4; TRBD1 matches 7 bases. CDR1 is LNHDA and CDR2 is SQIVND in the germline V gene (reference sequence). The CDR3 extends over 16 amino acids. V was clipped by 3 bases and J by 5 bases; unmatched bases: 9. The CDR3 nucleotides are TGTGCCAGTAGTATGACGACAGGGAATTTAAATGAAAAACTGTTTTTT. It encodes CASSMTTGNLNEKLFF.